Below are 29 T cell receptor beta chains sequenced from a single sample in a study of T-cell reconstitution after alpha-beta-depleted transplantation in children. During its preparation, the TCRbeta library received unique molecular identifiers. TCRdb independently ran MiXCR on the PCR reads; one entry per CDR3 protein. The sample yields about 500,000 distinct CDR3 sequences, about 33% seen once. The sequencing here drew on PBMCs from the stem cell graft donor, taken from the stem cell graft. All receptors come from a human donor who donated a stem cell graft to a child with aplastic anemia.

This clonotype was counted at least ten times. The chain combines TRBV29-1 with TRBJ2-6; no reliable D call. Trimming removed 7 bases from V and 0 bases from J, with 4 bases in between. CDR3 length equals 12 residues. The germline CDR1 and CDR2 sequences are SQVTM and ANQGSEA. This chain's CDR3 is CSASSGANVLTF. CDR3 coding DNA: TGCAGCGCCTCCTCTGGGGCCAACGTCCTGACTTTC.

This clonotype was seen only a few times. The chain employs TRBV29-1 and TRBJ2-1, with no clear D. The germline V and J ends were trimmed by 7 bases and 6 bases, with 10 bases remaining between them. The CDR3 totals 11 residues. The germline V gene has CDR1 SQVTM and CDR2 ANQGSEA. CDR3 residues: CSAGLSNEQFF. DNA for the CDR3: TGCAGCGCCGGCCTAAGCAATGAGCAGTTCTTC.

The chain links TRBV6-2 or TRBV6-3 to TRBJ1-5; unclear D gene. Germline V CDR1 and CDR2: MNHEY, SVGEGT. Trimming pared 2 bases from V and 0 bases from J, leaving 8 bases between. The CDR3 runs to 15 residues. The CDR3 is CASSYDNYSNQPQHF. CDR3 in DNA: TGTGCCAGCAGTTACGACAATTATAGCAATCAGCCCCAGCATTTT.

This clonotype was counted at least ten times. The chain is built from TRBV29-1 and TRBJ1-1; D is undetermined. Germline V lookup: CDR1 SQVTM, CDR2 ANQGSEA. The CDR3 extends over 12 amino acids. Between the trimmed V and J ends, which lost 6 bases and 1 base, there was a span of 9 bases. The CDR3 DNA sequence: TGCAGCGTGGGGTCAGGGAACACTGAAGCTTTCTTT. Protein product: CSVGSGNTEAFF.

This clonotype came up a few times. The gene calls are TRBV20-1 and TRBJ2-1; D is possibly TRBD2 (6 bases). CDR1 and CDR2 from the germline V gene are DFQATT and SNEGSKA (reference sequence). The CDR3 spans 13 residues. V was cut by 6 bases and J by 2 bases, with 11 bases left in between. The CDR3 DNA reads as TGCAGTGCCTTAGCGGAGGCCTACAATGAGCAGTTCTTC. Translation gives CSALAEAYNEQFF.

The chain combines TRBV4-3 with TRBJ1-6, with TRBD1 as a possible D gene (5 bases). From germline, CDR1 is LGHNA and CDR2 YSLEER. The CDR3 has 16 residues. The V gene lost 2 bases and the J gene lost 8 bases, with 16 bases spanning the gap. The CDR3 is CASSQHRQRWDSPLHF. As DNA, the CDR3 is TGCGCCAGCAGCCAACATAGACAGAGGTGGGATTCACCCCTCCACTTT.

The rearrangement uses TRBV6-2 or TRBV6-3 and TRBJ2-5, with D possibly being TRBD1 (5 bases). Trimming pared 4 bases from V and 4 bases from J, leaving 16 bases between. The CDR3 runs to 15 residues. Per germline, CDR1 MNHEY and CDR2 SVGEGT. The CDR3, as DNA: TGTGCCAGCAGTTCATTGACAGCCCCACTAGAGACCCAGTACTTC. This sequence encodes CASSSLTAPLETQYF.

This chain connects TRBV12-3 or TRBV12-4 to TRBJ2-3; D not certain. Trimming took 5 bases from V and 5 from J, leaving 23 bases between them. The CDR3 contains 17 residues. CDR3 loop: CASSPYRTPLTGDTQYF. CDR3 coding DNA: TGTGCCAGCAGTCCCTATAGAACCCCGTTGACTGGAGATACGCAGTATTTT.

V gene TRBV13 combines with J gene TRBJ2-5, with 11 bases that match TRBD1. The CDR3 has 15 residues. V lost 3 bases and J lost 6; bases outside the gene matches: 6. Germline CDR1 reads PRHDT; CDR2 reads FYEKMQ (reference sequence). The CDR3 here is CASSLTGTGGKTQYF. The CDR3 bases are TGTGCCAGCAGCTTGACCGGGACAGGGGGAAAGACCCAGTACTTC.

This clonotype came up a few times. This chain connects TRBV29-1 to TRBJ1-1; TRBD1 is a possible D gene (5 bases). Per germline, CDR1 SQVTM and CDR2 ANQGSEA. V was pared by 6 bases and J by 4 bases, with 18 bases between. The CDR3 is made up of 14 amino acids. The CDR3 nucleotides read TGCAGCGTCACCGCCGGGACCACCGGCACTGAAGCTTTCTTT. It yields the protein CSVTAGTTGTEAFF.

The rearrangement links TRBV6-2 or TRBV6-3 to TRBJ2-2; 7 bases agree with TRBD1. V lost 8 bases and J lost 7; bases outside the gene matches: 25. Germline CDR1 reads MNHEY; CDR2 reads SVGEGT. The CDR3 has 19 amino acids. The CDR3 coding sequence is TGTGCCAGCGAAACACCAAGAAACGGTCCGGGACAGATAAACGGGGAGCTGTTTTTT. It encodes CASETPRNGPGQINGELFF.

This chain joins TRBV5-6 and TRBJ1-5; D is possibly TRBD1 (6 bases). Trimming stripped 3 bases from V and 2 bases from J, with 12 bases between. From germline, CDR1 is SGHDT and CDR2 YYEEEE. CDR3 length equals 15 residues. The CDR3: CASSSRGGGNQPQHF. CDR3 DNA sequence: TGTGCCAGCAGCTCCAGGGGTGGGGGCAATCAGCCCCAGCATTTT.

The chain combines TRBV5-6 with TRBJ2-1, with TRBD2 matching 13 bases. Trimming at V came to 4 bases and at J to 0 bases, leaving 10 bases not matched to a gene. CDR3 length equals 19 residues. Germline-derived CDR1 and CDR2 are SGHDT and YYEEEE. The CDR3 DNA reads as TGTGCCAGCAGCGGGGGACTAGCGGGAACCACCCGCTCCTACAATGAGCAGTTCTTC. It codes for CASSGGLAGTTRSYNEQFF.

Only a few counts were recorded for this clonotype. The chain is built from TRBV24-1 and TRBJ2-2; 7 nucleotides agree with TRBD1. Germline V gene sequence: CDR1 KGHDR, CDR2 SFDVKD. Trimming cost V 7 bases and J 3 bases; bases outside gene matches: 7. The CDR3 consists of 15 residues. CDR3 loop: CATSTGQRYTGELFF. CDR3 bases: TGTGCCACCAGCACGGGACAGCGATACACCGGGGAGCTGTTTTTT.

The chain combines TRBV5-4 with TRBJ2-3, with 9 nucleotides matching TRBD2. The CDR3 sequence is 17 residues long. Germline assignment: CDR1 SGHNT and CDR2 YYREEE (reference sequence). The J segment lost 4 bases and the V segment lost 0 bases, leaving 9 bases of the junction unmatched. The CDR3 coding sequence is TGTGCCAGCAGCTTGGCCGGTCTAGCGGGATATCCAGATACGCAGTATTTT. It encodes CASSLAGLAGYPDTQYF.

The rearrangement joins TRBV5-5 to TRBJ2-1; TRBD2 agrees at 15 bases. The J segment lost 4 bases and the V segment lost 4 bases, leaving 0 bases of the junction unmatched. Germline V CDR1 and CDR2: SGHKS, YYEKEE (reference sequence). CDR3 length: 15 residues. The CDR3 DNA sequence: TGTGCCAGCAGCGGGACTAGCGGGGGGTACAATGAGCAGTTCTTC. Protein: CASSGTSGGYNEQFF. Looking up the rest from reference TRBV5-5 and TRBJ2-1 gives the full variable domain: DAGVTQSPTHLIKTRGQQVTLRCSPISGHKSVSWYQQVLGQGPQFIFQYYEKEERGRGNFPDRFSARQFPNYSSELNVNALLLGDSALYLCASSGTSGGYNEQFFGPGTRLTVL.

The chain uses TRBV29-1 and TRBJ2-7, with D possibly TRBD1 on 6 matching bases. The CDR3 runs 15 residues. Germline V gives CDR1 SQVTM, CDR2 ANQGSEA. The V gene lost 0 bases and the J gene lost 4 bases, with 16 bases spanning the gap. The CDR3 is CSVEDLTNTGYEQYF. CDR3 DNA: TGCAGCGTTGAAGATCTTACCAACACAGGGTACGAGCAGTACTTC.

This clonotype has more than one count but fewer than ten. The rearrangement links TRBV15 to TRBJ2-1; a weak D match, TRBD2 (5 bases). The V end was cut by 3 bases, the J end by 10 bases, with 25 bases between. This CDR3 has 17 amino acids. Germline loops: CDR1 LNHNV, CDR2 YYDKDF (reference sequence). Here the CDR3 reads CATSRQTTTYSGEEQFF. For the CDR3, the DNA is TGTGCCACCAGCAGGCAGACTACTACTTACTCCGGAGAAGAGCAGTTCTTC. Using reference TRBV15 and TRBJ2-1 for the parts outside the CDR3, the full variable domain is DAMVIQNPRYQVTQFGKPVTLSCSQTLNHNVMYWYQQKSSQAPKLLFHYYDKDFNNEADTPDNFQSRRPNTSFCFLDIRSPGLGDTAMYLCATSRQTTTYSGEEQFFGPGTRLTVL.

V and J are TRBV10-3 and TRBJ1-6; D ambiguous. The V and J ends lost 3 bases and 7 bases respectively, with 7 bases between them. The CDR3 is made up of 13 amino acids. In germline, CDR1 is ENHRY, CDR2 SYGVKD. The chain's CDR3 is CAISDTRNSPLHF. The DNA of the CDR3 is TGTGCCATCAGTGACACACGGAATTCACCCCTCCACTTT.

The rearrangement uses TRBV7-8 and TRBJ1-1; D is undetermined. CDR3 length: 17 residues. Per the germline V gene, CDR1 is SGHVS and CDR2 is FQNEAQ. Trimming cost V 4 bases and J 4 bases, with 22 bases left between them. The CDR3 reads CASSSESWTALGTEAFF. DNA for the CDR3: TGTGCCAGCAGCTCCGAGTCCTGGACCGCGCTGGGCACTGAAGCTTTCTTT.

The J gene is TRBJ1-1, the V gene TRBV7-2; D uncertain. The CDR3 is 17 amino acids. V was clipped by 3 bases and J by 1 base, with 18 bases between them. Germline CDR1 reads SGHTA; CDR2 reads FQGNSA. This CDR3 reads CASSFRFTQKGNTEAFF. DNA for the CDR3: TGTGCCAGCAGCTTTCGGTTTACACAGAAGGGGAACACTGAAGCTTTCTTT.

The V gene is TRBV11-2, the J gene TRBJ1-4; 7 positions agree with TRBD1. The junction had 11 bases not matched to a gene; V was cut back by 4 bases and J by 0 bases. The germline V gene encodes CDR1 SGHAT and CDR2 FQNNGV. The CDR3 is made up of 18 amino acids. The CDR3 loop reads CASSSKTGVWATNEKLFF. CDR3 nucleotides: TGTGCCAGCAGCTCGAAAACAGGGGTATGGGCAACTAATGAAAAACTGTTTTTT.

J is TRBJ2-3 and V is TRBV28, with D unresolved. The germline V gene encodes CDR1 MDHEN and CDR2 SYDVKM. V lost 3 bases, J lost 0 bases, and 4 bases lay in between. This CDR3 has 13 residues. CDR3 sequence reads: CASSFQSTDTQYF. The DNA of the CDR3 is TGTGCCAGCAGTTTTCAGAGCACAGATACGCAGTATTTT.

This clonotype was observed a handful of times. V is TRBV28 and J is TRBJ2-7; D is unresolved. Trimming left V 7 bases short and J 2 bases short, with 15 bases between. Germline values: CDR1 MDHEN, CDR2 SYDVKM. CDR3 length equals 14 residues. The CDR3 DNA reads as TGTGCCAGCACCCCTTATGTGGGTACCTACGAGCAGTACTTC. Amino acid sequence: CASTPYVGTYEQYF. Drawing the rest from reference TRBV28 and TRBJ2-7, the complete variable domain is DVKVTQSSRYLVKRTGEKVFLECVQDMDHENMFWYRQDPGLGLRLIYFSYDVKMKEKGDIPEGYSVSREKKERFSLILESASTNQTSMYLCASTPYVGTYEQYFGPGTRLTVT.

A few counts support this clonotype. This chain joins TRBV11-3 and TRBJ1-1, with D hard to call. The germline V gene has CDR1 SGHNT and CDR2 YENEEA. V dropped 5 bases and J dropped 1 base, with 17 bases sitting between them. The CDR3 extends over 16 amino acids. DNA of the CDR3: TGTGCCAGCAGCCTCCATTCCGGGAATCCGAACACTGAAGCTTTCTTT. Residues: CASSLHSGNPNTEAFF.

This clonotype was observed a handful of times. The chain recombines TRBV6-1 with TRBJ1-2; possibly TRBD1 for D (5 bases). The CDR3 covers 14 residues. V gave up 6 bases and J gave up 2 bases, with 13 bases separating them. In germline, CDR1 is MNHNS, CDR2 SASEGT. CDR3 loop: CASSLGRTNYGYTF. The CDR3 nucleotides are TGTGCCAGCAGCCTGGGACGGACGAACTATGGCTACACCTTC.

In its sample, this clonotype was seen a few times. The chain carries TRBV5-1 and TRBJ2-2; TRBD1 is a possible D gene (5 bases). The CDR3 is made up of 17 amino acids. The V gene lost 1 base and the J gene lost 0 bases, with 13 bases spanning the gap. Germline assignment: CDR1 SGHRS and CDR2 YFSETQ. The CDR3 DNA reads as TGCGCCAGCAGCTTGTTAGGGGCGGTCGCGAACACCGGGGAGCTGTTTTTT. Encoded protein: CASSLLGAVANTGELFF. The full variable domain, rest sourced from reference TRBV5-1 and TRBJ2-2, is KAGVTQTPRYLIKTRGQQVTLSCSPISGHRSVSWYQQTPGQGLQFLFEYFSETQRNKGNFPGRFSGRQFSNSRSEMNVSTLELGDSALYLCASSLLGAVANTGELFFGEGSRLTVL.

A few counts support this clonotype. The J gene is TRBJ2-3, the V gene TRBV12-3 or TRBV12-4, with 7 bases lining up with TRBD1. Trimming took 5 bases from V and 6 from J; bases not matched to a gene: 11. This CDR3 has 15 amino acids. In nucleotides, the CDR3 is TGTGCCAGCAGTCCTTCTCATATCAGGGGGGATACGCAGTATTTT. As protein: CASSPSHIRGDTQYF.

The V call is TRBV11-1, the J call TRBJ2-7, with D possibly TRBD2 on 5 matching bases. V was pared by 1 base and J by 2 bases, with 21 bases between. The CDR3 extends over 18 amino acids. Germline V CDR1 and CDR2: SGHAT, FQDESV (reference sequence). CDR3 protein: CASSLGRSGEELPYEQYF. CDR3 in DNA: TGTGCCAGCAGCTTAGGAAGAAGCGGAGAGGAGCTTCCCTACGAGCAGTACTTC. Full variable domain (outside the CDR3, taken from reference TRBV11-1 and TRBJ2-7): EAEVAQSPRYKITEKSQAVAFWCDPISGHATLYWYRQILGQGPELLVQFQDESVVDDSQLPKDRFSAERLKGVDSTLKIQPAELGDSAMYLCASSLGRSGEELPYEQYFGPGTRLTVT.